This TCR beta chain was sequenced in a study of breast tumors, draining lymph nodes, adjacent tissues. Study results and limitations: Tumor repertoires ranked between lymph nodes and nontumor tissue in diversity, with V and J gene preferences.

This clonotype was recorded at least ten times. The antigen remains unidentified. MiXCR, run by TCRdb on the multiplex PCR reads, gives a single entry per CDR3 protein. Among 100,000 to 150,000 distinct CDR3 sequences listed, about 22% were seen once. Breast cancer patients provided tissue from their axillary draining lymph nodes. This CDR3 spans 14 amino acids. Germline lookup yields CDR1 MNHEY and CDR2 SVGEGT. V lost 5 bases and J lost 6, with 16 bases in between. The sequenced material came from axillary lymph node tissue. V and J are TRBV6-2 or TRBV6-3 and TRBJ1-2; TRBD1 might be the D (6 bases). The TCR comes from a female donor with breast cancer. Some clones in this sample may be carry-over from other donors' samples. As DNA, the CDR3 is TGTGCCAGCAGTAACGGGGGGCTCAGAGATGGCTACACCTTC. This encodes CASSNGGLRDGYTF.